The present entry profiles one TCR beta chain with its context. This record belongs to a study of blood T cell repertoires in COVID-19. Study at large: Both acute and convalescent COVID-19 samples were obtained from the United States, Italy and Spain.

As handled by the study authors: The authors estimated nucleated cell counts from reference gene primer amplification. Only in-frame clones appear in the TCRdb table, and some are missing; sequencing was by immunoSEQ multiplex PCR. V, J and clone size are taken as reported in that table, and D and trimming were inferred from the DNA itself. The table has under 300,000 clones, approximately 85% seen once; the top ten hold 9.5% to 11%. V lost 3 bases, J lost 3 bases, and 11 bases lay in between. The CDR3 length is 15 residues. Germline CDR1 KGHSH, CDR2 LQKENI. The sample consisted of peripheral blood. V gene TRBV18 combines with J gene TRBJ2-2, with D tentatively TRBD2 (6 bases). This clonotype originated in a woman between 65 and 79 years old with acute or convalescent COVID-19. CDR3 amino acids: CASSPGLGYTGELFF. CDR3 in DNA: TGTGCCAGCTCACCGGGACTCGGTTACACCGGGGAGCTGTTTTTT.